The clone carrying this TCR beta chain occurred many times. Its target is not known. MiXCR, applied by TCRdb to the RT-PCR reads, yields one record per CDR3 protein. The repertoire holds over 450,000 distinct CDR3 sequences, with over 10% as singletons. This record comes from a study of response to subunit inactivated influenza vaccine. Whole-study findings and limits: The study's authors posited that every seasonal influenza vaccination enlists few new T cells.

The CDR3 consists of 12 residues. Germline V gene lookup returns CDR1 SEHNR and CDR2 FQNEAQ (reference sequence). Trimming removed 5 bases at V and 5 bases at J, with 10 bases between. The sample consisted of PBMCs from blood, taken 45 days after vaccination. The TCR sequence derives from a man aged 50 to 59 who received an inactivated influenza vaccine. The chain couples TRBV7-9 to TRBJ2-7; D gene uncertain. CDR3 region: CASSPVGNEQYF. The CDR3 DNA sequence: TGTGCCAGCAGCCCCGTTGGAAACGAGCAGTACTTC. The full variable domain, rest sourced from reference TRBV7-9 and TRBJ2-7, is DTGVSQNPRHKITKRGQNVTFRCDPISEHNRLYWYRQTLGQGPEFLTYFQNEAQLEKSRLLSDRFSAERPKGSFSTLEIQRTEQGDSAMYLCASSPVGNEQYFGPGTRLTVT.